Presented here are 17 T cell receptor beta chains from one specimen sequenced in a study of Ad26.COV2.S vaccination and SARS-CoV-2 variants. This table comes from immunoSEQ multiplex PCR, and its TCRdb copy is limited to in-frame clones, with some not included. Here the sample spans roughly 700,000 clones, more than 70% being singletons. Treatment specified: some 20 received Ad26.COV2.S at low or high dose, single or two shots; about five received placebo; per-sample allocation not given. Sampling happened 63 days after the first vaccine or placebo injection. Sequencing was performed on peripheral blood, taken in a trial of Ad26.COV2.S vaccine versus placebo. Every receptor here comes from a person between 18 and 60 years old who received the Ad26.COV2.S COVID-19 vaccine or a placebo.

This rearrangement joins TRBV6-5 to TRBJ1-4, with D tentatively TRBD1 (6 bases). With 4 bases removed from V and 4 bases from J, the gap between germline ends came to 13 bases. The CDR3 covers 15 residues. Germline CDR1 is MNHEY and CDR2 is SVGAGI. The CDR3 loop is CASSFSRQVNEKLFF. CDR3 DNA: TGTGCCAGCAGTTTCTCCCGACAGGTTAATGAAAAACTGTTTTTT.

In regard to this clone: This sample also contains other DNA sequences that code for the same CDR3. The chain recombines TRBV5-4 with TRBJ1-2; D is perhaps TRBD1 (6 bases). Per germline, CDR1 SGHNT and CDR2 YYREEE (reference sequence). The CDR3 consists of 13 residues. V lost 3 bases and J lost 5, with 11 bases in between. The CDR3 reads CASSSGQNYGYTF. The CDR3 region has the DNA TGTGCCAGCAGCTCCGGACAGAATTATGGCTACACCTTC.

This clone was counted once. The chain uses TRBV15 and TRBJ2-7; TRBD2 might be the D (6 bases). V was clipped by 5 bases and J by 2 bases, with 13 bases between them. Germline V CDR1 and CDR2: LNHNV, YYDKDF (reference sequence). The CDR3 extends over 14 amino acids. CDR3 loop: CATSGRERPYEQYF. The CDR3 DNA sequence: TGTGCCACCAGCGGACGGGAGCGACCCTACGAGCAGTACTTC. The full variable domain, in which reference TRBV15 and TRBJ2-7 provide the parts outside the CDR3, is DAMVIQNPRYQVTQFGKPVTLSCSQTLNHNVMYWYQQKSSQAPKLLFHYYDKDFNNEADTPDNFQSRRPNTSFCFLDIRSPGLGDTAMYLCATSGRERPYEQYFGPGTRLTVT.

This sequence joins TRBV6-6 and TRBJ1-1; no definite D call. V was shortened by 7 bases and J by 3 bases, with 15 bases between the two germline ends. The CDR3 is 14 amino acids. Germline CDR1 MNHNY, CDR2 SVGAGI (reference sequence). CDR3 in DNA: TGTGCCAGCACCGTAGGTTCCCATCACACTGAAGCTTTCTTT. As protein: CASTVGSHHTEAFF.

The chain recombines TRBV7-2 with TRBJ2-3; D is unclear. The V end was cut by 1 base, the J end by 7 bases, with 12 bases between. The V gene's germline CDR1 is SGHTA and CDR2 FQGNSA. The CDR3 extends over 14 amino acids. The CDR3 bases are TGTGCCAGCAGCTTAGTTTGGACCATGAATACGCAGTATTTT. Translated, it gives CASSLVWTMNTQYF. Using reference TRBV7-2 and TRBJ2-3 for the parts outside the CDR3, the full variable domain is GAGVSQSPSNKVTEKGKDVELRCDPISGHTALYWYRQSLGQGLEFLIYFQGNSAPDKSGLPSDRFSAERTGGSVSTLTIQRTQQEDSAVYLCASSLVWTMNTQYFGPGTRLTVL.

The table lists this clone with a count of one. The genes are TRBV18 and TRBJ1-2; the match to TRBD1 covers 9 bases. Looked up from germline, CDR1 is KGHSH and CDR2 is LQKENI. The CDR3 sequence is 15 residues long. V lost 4 bases to trimming and J lost 6 bases; unmatched junction nucleotides: 9. CDR3 in amino acids: CASSLLGQGEDGYTF. DNA for the CDR3: TGTGCCAGCTCACTTCTGGGACAGGGAGAGGATGGCTACACCTTC.

The CDR3 DNA reads TGTGCCAGCAGTGATGGGGCTAGATCCTATCCGTGGAATGAGCAGTTCTTC. Translated: CASSDGARSYPWNEQFF. This sequence joins TRBV25-1 and TRBJ2-1; TRBD1 is a possible D gene (5 bases). Germline values: CDR1 MGHDK, CDR2 SYGVNS. The CDR3 sequence is 17 residues long. With 3 bases removed from V and 7 bases from J, the gap between germline ends came to 22 bases. Complete variable domain (other parts from reference TRBV25-1 and TRBJ2-1): EADIYQTPRYLVIGTGKKITLECSQTMGHDKMYWYQQDPGMELHLIHYSYGVNSTEKGDLSSESTVSRIRTEHFPLTLESARPSHTSQYLCASSDGARSYPWNEQFFGPGTRLTVL.

This clone showed up just once. The V gene is TRBV7-9, the J gene TRBJ2-1, with TRBD1 matching over 10 bases. Germline-derived CDR1 and CDR2 are SEHNR and FQNEAQ (reference sequence). This CDR3 comprises 17 residues. J gave up 4 bases and V 5 bases, and 11 bases lay outside the gene matches. This CDR3 reads CASSAPDRGRGYNEQFF. The CDR3 coding sequence is TGTGCCAGCAGCGCGCCTGACAGGGGGCGTGGATACAATGAGCAGTTCTTC.

This chain links TRBV19 with TRBJ1-5; D unclear. Germline-derived CDR1 and CDR2 are LNHDA and SQIVND (reference sequence). CDR3 length equals 15 residues. V lost 4 bases to trimming and J lost 0 bases, with 10 bases between them. The CDR3 loop reads CASSTREDSNQPQHF. CDR3 nucleotide sequence: TGTGCCAGTAGTACACGGGAAGATAGCAATCAGCCCCAGCATTTT.

This clone was recorded only once. This chain joins TRBV4-2 and TRBJ1-1; a possible D gene is TRBD1 (5 bases). Trimming removed 4 bases from V and 5 bases from J, with 11 bases in between. CDR1 is LGHNA, CDR2 YNFKEQ, per germline. The length of the CDR3 is 13 residues. DNA for the CDR3: TGTGCCAGCAGCCTGGAGGGGCAAACTGAAGCTTTCTTT. Translated: CASSLEGQTEAFF.

V usage is TRBV6-1 and J usage is TRBJ2-1; 9 bases are a match to TRBD2. The CDR3 extends over 18 amino acids. V trimming: 1 base; J trimming: 4 bases; junction bases outside the gene matches: 11. Germline values: CDR1 MNHNS, CDR2 SASEGT. The CDR3 coding sequence is TGTGCCAGCAGTGAAGTGGGTAGCGGGAGTCCCTATTACAATGAGCAGTTCTTC. Amino acids: CASSEVGSGSPYYNEQFF.

For this clone: Different DNA sequences within this sample yield the same CDR3. J is TRBJ1-5 and V is TRBV6-1, with D possibly matching TRBD1 (6 bases). The CDR3 covers 13 residues. The germline CDR1 and CDR2 sequences are MNHNS and SASEGT. The ends were cut back, 2 bases at V and 4 bases at J, with 6 bases in the middle. CDR3 sequence reads: CASSETGNQPQHF. The CDR3, as DNA: TGTGCCAGCAGTGAAACAGGGAATCAGCCCCAGCATTTT.

The chain couples TRBV11-2 to TRBJ2-7; 8 bases line up with TRBD1. Per germline, CDR1 SGHAT and CDR2 FQNNGV. The CDR3 has 15 residues. The V gene end was trimmed by 6 bases and the J gene end by 1 base; junction bases not matched to a gene: 8. The CDR3 protein is CASSPGQGFSYEQYF. For the CDR3, the DNA is TGTGCCAGCAGTCCCGGACAGGGATTTTCCTACGAGCAGTACTTC. Together with reference TRBV11-2 and TRBJ2-7, the CDR3 gives the full variable domain: EAGVAQSPRYKIIEKRQSVAFWCNPISGHATLYWYQQILGQGPKLLIQFQNNGVVDDSQLPKDRFSAERLKGVDSTLKIQPAKLEDSAVYLCASSPGQGFSYEQYFGPGTRLTVT.

This sequence joins TRBV11-2 and TRBJ1-2, with a tentative D call TRBD1 (5 bases). The germline V gene has CDR1 SGHAT and CDR2 FQNNGV. Trimming cost V 6 bases and J 7 bases, with 15 bases left between them. The CDR3 loop spans 13 amino acids. CDR3 in DNA: TGTGCCAGCAGGGAGTCTGGAGGGGTTGGCTACACCTTC. Protein sequence: CASRESGGVGYTF.

This clone was detected once. This chain connects TRBV30 to TRBJ1-6; D gene unclear. Germline-derived CDR1 and CDR2 are GTSNPN and SVGIG (reference sequence). V was cut by 3 bases and J by 8 bases, with 14 bases left in between. CDR3 length equals 14 residues. This chain's CDR3 is CAWRRRSFDSPLHF. The DNA for the CDR3 is TGTGCCTGGAGGCGGAGGTCCTTCGATTCACCCCTCCACTTT.

The CDR3 DNA follows: TGTGCCAGCTACACGGGTCACTATGGCTACACCTTC. Translated: CASYTGHYGYTF. V usage is TRBV27 and J usage is TRBJ1-2; D gene unclear. Trimming left V 8 bases short and J 3 bases short, with 10 bases between. The CDR3 has 12 amino acids. In germline, CDR1 is MNHEY, CDR2 SMNVEV (reference sequence).

This rearrangement joins TRBV19 to TRBJ2-5; TRBD1 might be the D (7 bases). CDR1 is LNHDA and CDR2 is SQIVND in the germline V gene (reference sequence). V shed 6 bases and J shed 4 bases, with 18 bases lying between them. The CDR3 runs 15 residues. This CDR3 reads CASSRRGRGAETQYF. The CDR3, as DNA: TGTGCCAGTAGCCGGCGGGGCAGGGGGGCAGAGACCCAGTACTTC.